The entry below describes one T cell receptor beta chain. This clonotype was detected many times. Its cognate antigen has yet to be identified. Per-base qualities were not stored, and no clone one base away is much larger. This sample is drawn from a study of T cells in Graves' hyperthyroidism and ophthalmopathy (dated by TCRdb to between 2019 and 2020). About the study as a whole: Peripheral blood samples were taken at the time of initial diagnosis, prior to any treatment. Following sampling, methimazole starting at 30 mg daily was given to hyperthyroidism patients, and high-dose intravenous methylprednisolone was given to ophthalmopathy patients. Thyroid tissue and blood T-cell repertoires from about six Graves' hyperthyroidism patients were also compared in the study. TCR Vbeta CDR3 sequencing of 130 to 150 peripheral blood samples (43 ophthalmopathy, 75 hyperthyroidism and roughly 17 progressor patients) is reported in the paper. Whether ophthalmopathy could be predicted prospectively was tested in an independent validation cohort made up of roughly 20 hyperthyroidism patients plus 17 patients who later progressed to ophthalmopathy. To identify TCR V-J signatures that set the groups apart, the researchers used a discovery cohort of 100 or so patients, made up of around 42 with Graves' ophthalmopathy and some 60 with stable Graves' hyperthyroidism. For training and testing, the 100 patients in the discovery cohort were randomly divided in a 7:3 ratio. Broad study findings and their caveats: In validation, progression to ophthalmopathy was predicted by the model with more than 65% sensitivity and 72% to 80% specificity, a median of approximately 7.1 months before onset. No statistical method was used to set the sample size in advance, and investigators knew the group allocation. Ophthalmopathy was separated from stable hyperthyroidism by a 13 V-J signature model, with around 88% sensitivity and approximately 81% specificity obtained in cross-validation and 80%/75% obtained in testing. Most expanded thyroid clonotypes (frequency above 0.001) were also detected in blood, a finding suggesting that blood repertoires may reflect thyroid immune responses.

Stable Graves' hyperthyroidism was defined as no progression to ophthalmopathy during 18 months of follow-up. Hyperthyroidism patients were aged 18 to 65 years and newly diagnosed, with disease duration of less than 2 months. The study excluded patients with uncontrolled infections, other autoimmune diseases, pregnancy or lactation. Diagnoses relied on clinical symptoms, serum thyroxine and TRAb, thyroid ultrasound and orbital computed tomography. PBMCs were isolated from approximately 10 ml of fresh peripheral blood by Ficoll-Paque density gradient centrifugation. Trizol reagent was used to extract total RNA, and RNA quality was then checked on an Agilent 2100 Bioanalyzer. The CDR3 has 15 amino acids, counting the end cysteine and phenylalanine. Of all the DNA, just the CDR3 is kept, 45 bases in frame from base 1. Clipping removes 5 bases from V and 0 bases from J, with 6 as the unmatched junction base count. Looking up the germline V gene yields CDR1 SNHLY and CDR2 FYNNEI.

The TCR beta CDR3 regions were amplified from RNA transcripts. A first-round RT-PCR of the TCR CDR3 used the HTBI primer set with the Qiagen OneStep RT-PCR kit. Libraries were constructed in a second round of multiplex PCR, after which size selection and purification were performed. The libraries were sequenced on an Illumina HiSeq2000 using paired-end 100 bp reads. The authors' pipeline ran thus. Raw data were processed with SOAPnuke, discarding reads with adapters, uncalled bases, mean Phred below 15, or no exact constant-primer or identifier match. COPE v1.2.5 was used to merge high-quality paired reads, and clonotypes were defined as unique nucleotide sequences. MiTCR v1.1 was used to align the clonotypes against IMGT TRBV, TRBD and TRBJ reference segments. The analysis was restricted to V-J combinations with a frequency above 0.0001, which together covered about 99% of the repertoires. The TCS score was defined as F50 (clonal expansion) divided by E x V (chaos), with BLOSUM62-based TCRdist calculated between CDR3 peptides within each V-J. Welch's t-statistics and random forest reduced some 510 V-J features to 13, which were used in a naive Bayes classifier (R e1071). The raw public data were reprocessed by TCRdb itself: fastp quality trimming at Q25, MiXCR clonotype calling, in-frame beta chains only. Duplicate CDR3 protein sequences are folded into a single record with the most common DNA and genes. TCRdb's processing, not the authors' own work, is the source of the V and J calls. The sample data list about 400,000 distinct CDR3 sequences, and less than 20% of these were observed just once. 7.5% to 8% of the sample comes from the top ten.

The rearrangement joined TRBV2 to TRBJ2-7, and 8 junctional nucleotides match TRBD1. Material: blood. The clonotype originates from a woman younger than 30 with Graves' hyperthyroidism. The CDR3 loop reads CASSPDRGTSYEQYF. The nucleotide sequence is given as TGTGCCAGCAGTCCTGACAGGGGTACCTCCTACGAGCAGTACTTC. The reference TRBV2 and TRBJ2-7 proteins fill in what lies around the CDR3, so the full variable domain reads EPEVTQTPSHQVTQMGQEVILRCVPISNHLYFYWYRQILGQKVEFLVSFYNNEISEKSEIFDDQFSVERPDGSNFTLKIRSTKLEDSAMYFCASSPDRGTSYEQYFGPGTRLTVT.